Listed below are T cell receptor beta chains from one sample, sequenced in a study of T cell changes during pregnancy in multiple sclerosis. The assay was immunoSEQ multiplex PCR, and TCRdb's table has in-frame clones only and misses some. The repertoire holds around 69,000 clones, with 90% to 95% as singletons. The starting material was peripheral blood, obtained in the third trimester of pregnancy. These receptors all come from a female donor with multiple sclerosis, enrolled in a pregnancy study. The CDR3 runs from the conserved cysteine through the conserved F or W. A D gene is named only where the DNA matches it firmly. Rows may omit the clone size; those that give it use once, few, many or a size class.

TRBJ1-1,TRBV5-1,.,.,CASSLVQLNTEAFF,TGCGCCAGCAGCTTGGTACAGTTGAACACTGAAGCTTTCTTT
TRBJ2-2,TRBV10-3,.,TRBD1,CAISGTGVIPGELFF,TGTGCCATCAGTGGGACAGGGGTCATACCCGGGGAGCTGTTTTTT
TRBJ1-1,TRBV6-1,.,.,CGLGRNTEAFF,TGTGGTCTGGGGCGGAACACTGAAGCTTTCTTT
TRBJ2-1,TRBV7-2,.,TRBD2,CASSPEAGLATDNEQFF,TGTGCCAGCAGCCCGGAGGCGGGACTAGCGACCGACAATGAGCAGTTCTTC
TRBJ1-4,TRBV6-1,.,.,CASSEVYYEKLFF,TGTGCCAGCAGTGAAGTCTATTATGAAAAACTGTTTTTT
TRBJ2-1,TRBV9,once,TRBD1,CASSVGGQGVYEQFF,TGTGCCAGCAGCGTAGGGGGACAGGGGGTTTATGAGCAGTTCTTC
TRBJ1-2,TRBV5-4,.,.,CASSSGRGLNYGYTF,TGTGCCAGCAGCTCCGGTAGGGGACTTAACTATGGCTACACCTTC
TRBJ2-6,TRBV19,.,TRBD1,CASVSGQGVSGANVLTF,TGTGCCAGTGTCTCGGGACAGGGAGTAAGTGGGGCCAACGTCCTGACTTTC
TRBJ1-1,TRBV30,.,.,CAWSRDQGTEAFF,TGTGCCTGGAGCAGGGATCAGGGCACTGAAGCTTTCTTT
TRBJ2-7,TRBV10-1,.,TRBD1,CASSESLPTGKQYF,TGCGCCAGCAGTGAGTCCCTCCCGACAGGGAAGCAGTACTTC
TRBJ2-5,TRBV7-9,.,TRBD2,CASSLGGEETQYF,TGTGCCAGCAGCTTGGGAGGGGAAGAGACCCAGTACTTC
TRBJ2-2,TRBV19,.,TRBD1,CASSGTGRTGELFF,TGTGCCAGTAGTGGGACAGGCAGGACCGGGGAGCTGTTTTTT
TRBJ2-7,TRBV7-6,.,TRBD2,CASSSGTSSYEQYF,TGTGCCAGCAGCTCCGGGACTAGTTCTTACGAGCAGTACTTC
TRBJ2-5,TRBV21-1,.,.,CASSPQGDGGGQETQYF,TGTGCCAGCAGCCCCCAGGGAGACGGGGGTGGCCAAGAGACCCAGTACTTC
TRBJ1-5,TRBV18,.,.,CASSPIGGDQPQHF,TGTGCCAGCTCACCAATAGGGGGTGATCAGCCCCAGCATTTT
TRBJ1-1,TRBV10-3,.,.,CAISRIETGNTEAFF,TGTGCCATCAGTCGCATAGAAACAGGCAACACTGAAGCTTTCTTT
TRBJ2-2,TRBV10-3,.,.,CAISESGADTGELFF,TGTGCCATCAGTGAGTCAGGGGCGGACACCGGGGAGCTGTTTTTT
TRBJ1-2,TRBV5-4,.,TRBD1,CASSDETGRSYGYTF,TGTGCCAGCAGCGATGAGACAGGGCGGAGCTATGGCTACACCTTC
TRBJ2-5,TRBV4-3,.,.,CASSQEGAVGETQYF,TGCGCCAGCAGCCAAGAAGGTGCGGTAGGAGAGACCCAGTACTTC
TRBJ2-1,TRBV11-3,.,TRBD2,CASSLGTSVYNEQFF,TGTGCCAGCAGCTTAGGTACTAGCGTCTACAATGAGCAGTTCTTC
TRBJ1-2,TRBV4-1,.,TRBD1,CASSPSGGGGYTF,TGCGCCAGCAGCCCTTCAGGGGGCGGGGGCTACACCTTC
TRBJ2-1,TRBV6-5,.,TRBD2,CASTPGDYIYNEQFF,TGTGCCAGCACCCCGGGGGACTATATCTACAATGAGCAGTTCTTC
TRBJ2-3,TRBV5-4,once,.,CASSRGSGDTQYF,TGTGCCAGCAGCCGAGGGTCAGGAGATACGCAGTATTTT
TRBJ1-1,TRBV29-1,.,TRBD1,CRVEGAGNTEAFF,TGCAGGGTCGAGGGGGCGGGGAACACTGAAGCTTTCTTT
TRBJ1-4,TRBV5-1,.,TRBD1,CASSEMRTGGLGANEKLFF,TGCGCCAGCAGCGAGATGCGGACAGGGGGATTGGGGGCTAATGAAAAACTGTTTTTT
TRBJ1-1,TRBV14,.,TRBD1,CASSREQGQPMNTEAFF,TGTGCCAGCAGCCGAGAACAGGGACAGCCCATGAACACTGAAGCTTTCTTT
TRBJ1-2,TRBV5-1,once,TRBD1,CASSLGQGVYGYTF,TGCGCCAGCAGCTTGGGACAGGGGGTCTATGGCTACACCTTC
TRBJ1-2,TRBV27,.,TRBD1,CASSYGPQGVRGYTF,TGTGCCAGCAGTTACGGGCCACAGGGGGTACGTGGCTACACCTTC
TRBJ1-5,TRBV19,once,.,CASSIRVGYSNQPQHF,TGTGCCAGTAGTATCAGGGTAGGGTATAGCAATCAGCCCCAGCATTTT
TRBJ1-1,TRBV29-1,few,.,CSVGTVSNTEAFF,TGCAGCGTTGGTACAGTAAGTAACACTGAAGCTTTCTTT
TRBJ2-7,TRBV15,.,.,CATSSDTNSYEQYF,TGTGCCACCAGCAGTGACACCAACTCCTACGAGCAGTACTTC
TRBJ2-2,TRBV7-2,.,.,CASSLHGIGTGELFF,TGTGCCAGCAGTCTACACGGGATCGGGACCGGGGAGCTGTTTTTT
TRBJ2-2,TRBV4-1,.,TRBD2,CASSQDERGLITGELFF,TGCGCCAGCAGCCAAGACGAGCGGGGGCTGATCACCGGGGAGCTGTTTTTT
TRBJ1-5,TRBV5-1,.,.,CASSLTGQPNQPQHF,TGCGCCAGCAGCTTAACAGGACAGCCAAATCAGCCCCAGCATTTT
TRBJ2-3,TRBV5-1,.,TRBD2,CASSLGALAGSTDTQYF,TGCGCCAGCAGCTTGGGGGCACTAGCGGGGTCCACAGATACGCAGTATTTT
TRBJ1-1,TRBV30,few,.,CAWSQHQNTEAFF,TGTGCCTGGAGTCAACACCAGAACACTGAAGCTTTCTTT
TRBJ1-1,TRBV28,.,TRBD1,CASDTGQPTEAFF,TGTGCCAGCGACACGGGACAGCCTACTGAAGCTTTCTTT
TRBJ2-7,TRBV28,.,TRBD1,CASSSQAQGSYEQYF,TGTGCCAGCAGTTCCCAAGCACAGGGGTCCTACGAGCAGTACTTC
TRBJ2-5,TRBV12-5,.,.,CASGLVHVETQYF,TGTGCTAGTGGTTTGGTACATGTAGAGACCCAGTACTTC
TRBJ2-3,TRBV7-8,.,TRBD2,CASSLRLAGDGTDTQYF,TGTGCCAGCAGCTTAAGACTAGCGGGAGATGGCACAGATACGCAGTATTTT
TRBJ2-1,TRBV19,.,TRBD2,CASSPGLAGGTYYNEQFF,TGTGCCAGTAGTCCCGGACTAGCGGGAGGGACCTACTACAATGAGCAGTTCTTC
TRBJ2-1,TRBV19,.,.,CASSRDYLYNEQFF,TGTGCCAGTAGTCGAGACTACCTTTACAATGAGCAGTTCTTC
TRBJ1-1,TRBV5-4,.,TRBD1,CASSKPRTGDTEAFF,TGTGCCAGCAGCAAGCCACGGACAGGGGACACTGAAGCTTTCTTT
TRBJ1-2,TRBV7-6,.,.,CASSSDGTVANYGYTF,TGTGCCAGCAGCTCAGACGGGACTGTAGCTAACTATGGCTACACCTTC
TRBJ2-3,TRBV19,.,TRBD2,CASSVGLADTQYF,TGTGCCAGTAGTGTGGGACTAGCAGATACGCAGTATTTT
TRBJ2-7,TRBV27,.,TRBD2,CASRVTGGVDEQYF,TGTGCCAGCCGGGTGACGGGAGGTGTCGACGAGCAGTACTTC
TRBJ2-7,TRBV19,.,TRBD1,CASLPTGHSYEQYF,TGTGCCAGCTTACCGACAGGGCACTCCTACGAGCAGTACTTC